This entry lists 10 T cell receptor beta chains sequenced from one sample in a study of early T cells in non-severe SARS-CoV-2 infection. TCRdb processed the 5' RACE reads anew with MiXCR; each CDR3 protein has one entry. Here the sample spans around 55,000 distinct CDR3 sequences, 5.5% to 8.5% being singletons. Sequences were derived from whole blood, sampled at baseline. Receptors originate from an adult who was a healthcare worker with PCR-confirmed SARS-CoV-2 infection or an uninfected control (not recorded which).

There are many counts of this clonotype. The chain recombines TRBV7-2 with TRBJ1-3; no definite D call. CDR1 is SGHTA and CDR2 is FQGNSA in the germline V gene. Trimming left V 5 bases short and J 1 base short, with 12 bases between. This CDR3 contains 15 residues. CDR3 sequence reads: CASSPTAGSGNTIYF. The CDR3 DNA is TGTGCCAGCAGCCCTACGGCGGGTTCTGGAAACACCATATATTTT.

Notes on this clonotype: A read error may explain this, as a much larger clone is one base away. The chain uses TRBV30 and TRBJ2-7; 8 nucleotides agree with TRBD2. CDR1 GTSNPN and CDR2 SVGIG come from the germline V gene (reference sequence). This CDR3 spans 13 amino acids. The CDR3 is CARSFSGTYEQYF. CDR3 DNA: TGTGCCAGGAGTTTTAGCGGGACCTACGAGCAGTACTTC. Full variable domain (missing parts from reference TRBV30 and TRBJ2-7): SQTIHQWPATLVQPVGSPLSLECTVEGTSNPNLYWYRQAAGRGLQLLFYSVGIGQISSEVPQNLSASRPQDRQFILSSKKLLLSDSGFYLCARSFSGTYEQYFGPGTRLTVT.

There are a few counts of this clonotype. The chain couples TRBV4-2 to TRBJ1-1; D gene uncertain. Germline loops: CDR1 LGHNA, CDR2 YNFKEQ. The CDR3 is made up of 14 amino acids. V lost 11 bases to trimming and J lost 0 bases, with 16 bases between them. In DNA form, the CDR3 reads TGTGCCTCCCCAGGAGACAAAATGAACACTGAAGCTTTCTTT. It codes for CASPGDKMNTEAFF.

This clonotype was seen at least ten times. The chain carries TRBV29-1 and TRBJ2-7, with D unresolved. The CDR3 runs to 12 residues. V gave up 5 bases and J gave up 1 base, with 9 bases separating them. CDR1 is SQVTM and CDR2 is ANQGSEA in the germline V gene. Here the CDR3 DNA reads TGCAGCGTTCTTGGCAGTTCCTACGAGCAGTACTTC. It encodes CSVLGSSYEQYF.

The table lists this clonotype with many counts. The rearrangement uses TRBV7-8 and TRBJ1-2; maybe TRBD1 (5 bases). Trimming removed 2 bases from V and 1 base from J, with 17 bases in between. The CDR3 consists of 17 residues. CDR1 SGHVS and CDR2 FQNEAQ come from the germline V gene. This CDR3 reads CASSLHRTYFLNYGYTF. CDR3 in DNA: TGTGCCAGCAGCTTACACAGGACTTATTTCCTTAACTATGGCTACACCTTC.

This rearrangement joins TRBV7-3 to TRBJ1-6; D possibly corresponds to TRBD1 (6 bases). The CDR3 spans 13 residues. The germline CDR1 and CDR2 sequences are SGHTA and FQGTGA. Deletions cut 5 bases from V and 10 bases from J, with 12 bases between. CDR3 nucleotide sequence: TGTGCCAGCAGCCTACGACAGGACTCACCCCTCCACTTT. The encoded protein is CASSLRQDSPLHF.

In the case of this clonotype: A much larger clone lies one base from this, so it may be a read error. The V gene is TRBV7-2, the J gene TRBJ2-1; D gene ambiguous. Germline CDR1 reads SGHTA; CDR2 reads FQGNSA. This CDR3 spans 9 amino acids. CDR3 nucleotide sequence: TGTGTCAGCAGCACCCAGCAGTTCTTC. Protein sequence: CVSSTQQFF.

In its sample, this clonotype was seen many times. The chain recombines TRBV9 with TRBJ1-6; D gene unclear. V gave up 7 bases and J gave up 6 bases, with 14 bases separating them. CDR1 and CDR2 from the germline V gene are SGDLS and YYNGEE. The CDR3 totals 14 residues. In DNA, the CDR3 is TGTGCCAGCGGGGATATGCCGGGTAATTCACCCCTCCACTTT. Translated: CASGDMPGNSPLHF. Based on the CDR3 plus reference TRBV9 and TRBJ1-6, the full variable domain is DSGVTQTPKHLITATGQRVTLRCSPRSGDLSVYWYQQSLDQGLQFLIQYYNGEERAKGNILERFSAQQFPDLHSELNLSSLELGDSALYFCASGDMPGNSPLHFGNGTRLTVT.

This clonotype was observed many times. The chain joins TRBV21-1 to TRBJ2-6; the listed D gene, TRBD1, was not tested against the DNA. TRBV21-1 is reported as a pseudogene. The CDR3 is 17 residues long. As DNA, the CDR3 is TGTGCCAGCAAAGGGGGACAGGAAAGCTCTGGGGCCAACGTCCTGACTTTC. The encoded protein is CASKGGQESSGANVLTF.

The table lists this clonotype with a few counts. The V gene is TRBV20-1, the J gene TRBJ1-1; TRBD1 aligns across 7 bases. CDR3 size: 12 residues. Germline V CDR1 and CDR2: DFQATT, SNEGSKA (reference sequence). V shed 6 bases and J 6 bases; nucleotides not matched to a gene: 7. CDR3 protein: CSALLTGSEAFF. For the CDR3, the DNA is TGCAGTGCCCTCCTGACAGGGTCTGAAGCTTTCTTT.